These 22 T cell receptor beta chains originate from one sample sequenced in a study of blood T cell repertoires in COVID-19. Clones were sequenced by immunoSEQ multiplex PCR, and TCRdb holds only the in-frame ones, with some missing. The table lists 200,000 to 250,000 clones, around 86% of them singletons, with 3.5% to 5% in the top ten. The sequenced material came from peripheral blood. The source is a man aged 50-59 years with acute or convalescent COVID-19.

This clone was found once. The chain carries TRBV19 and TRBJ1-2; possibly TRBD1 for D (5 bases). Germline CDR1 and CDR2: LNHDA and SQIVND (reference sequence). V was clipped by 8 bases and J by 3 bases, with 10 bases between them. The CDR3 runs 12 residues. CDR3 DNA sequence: TGTGCCAGTCAAGGAGGGGACTATGGCTACACCTTC. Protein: CASQGGDYGYTF. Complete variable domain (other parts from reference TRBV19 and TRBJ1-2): DGGITQSPKYLFRKEGQNVTLSCEQNLNHDAMYWYRQDPGQGLRLIYYSQIVNDFQKGDIAEGYSVSREKKESFPLTVTSAQKNPTAFYLCASQGGDYGYTFGSGTRLTVV.

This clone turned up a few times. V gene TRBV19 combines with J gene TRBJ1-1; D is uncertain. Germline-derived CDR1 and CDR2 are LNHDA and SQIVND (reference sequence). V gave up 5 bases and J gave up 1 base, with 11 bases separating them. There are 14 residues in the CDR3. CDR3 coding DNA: TGTGCCAGTAGTTGGCCCGGAGGGAACACTGAAGCTTTCTTT. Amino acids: CASSWPGGNTEAFF.

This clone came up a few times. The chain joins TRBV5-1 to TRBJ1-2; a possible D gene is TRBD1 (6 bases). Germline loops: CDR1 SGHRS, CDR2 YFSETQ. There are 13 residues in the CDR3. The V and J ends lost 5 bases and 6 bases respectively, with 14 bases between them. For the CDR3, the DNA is TGCGCCAGCAGGGCACAGGGAAAGGATGGCTACACCTTC. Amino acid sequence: CASRAQGKDGYTF.

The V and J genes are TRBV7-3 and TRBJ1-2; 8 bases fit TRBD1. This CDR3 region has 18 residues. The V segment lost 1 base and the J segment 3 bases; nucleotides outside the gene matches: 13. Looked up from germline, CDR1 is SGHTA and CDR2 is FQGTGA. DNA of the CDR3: TGTGCCAGCAGCTTAAGAAGAAGGACAGGGATTGAGGACTATGGCTACACCTTC. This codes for CASSLRRRTGIEDYGYTF.

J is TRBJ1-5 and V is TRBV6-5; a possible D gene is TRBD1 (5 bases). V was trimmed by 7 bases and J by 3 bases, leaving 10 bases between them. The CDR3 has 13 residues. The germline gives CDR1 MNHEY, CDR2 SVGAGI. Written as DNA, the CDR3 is TGTGCCAGCACCCCGGACAACAATCAGCCCCAGCATTTT. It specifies CASTPDNNQPQHF.

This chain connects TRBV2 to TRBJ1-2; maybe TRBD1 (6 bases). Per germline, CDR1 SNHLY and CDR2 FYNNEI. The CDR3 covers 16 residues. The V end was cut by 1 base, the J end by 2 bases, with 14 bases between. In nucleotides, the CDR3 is TGTGCCAGCAGTGAAGGCGGGGGGCTCTTGAACTATGGCTACACCTTC. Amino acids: CASSEGGGLLNYGYTF.

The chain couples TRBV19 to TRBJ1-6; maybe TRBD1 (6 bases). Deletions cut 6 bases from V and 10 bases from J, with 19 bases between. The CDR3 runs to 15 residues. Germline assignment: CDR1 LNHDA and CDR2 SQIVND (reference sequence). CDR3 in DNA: TGTGCCAGTAGAGTGGAGGCCAGGGGTGGGTCACCCCTCCACTTT. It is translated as CASRVEARGGSPLHF.

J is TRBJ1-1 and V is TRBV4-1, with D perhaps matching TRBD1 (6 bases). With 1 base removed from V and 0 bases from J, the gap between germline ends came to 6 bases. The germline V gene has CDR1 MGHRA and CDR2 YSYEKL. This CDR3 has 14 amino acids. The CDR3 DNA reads TGCGCCAGCAGCCAAGCAGGGGTGAACACTGAAGCTTTCTTT. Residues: CASSQAGVNTEAFF.

The CDR3 sequence: CASSERTGANYGYTF. CDR3 nucleotides: TGTGCCAGCAGTGAACGGACGGGAGCTAACTATGGCTACACCTTC. The gene calls are TRBV2 and TRBJ1-2, with unresolved D. CDR3 length: 15 residues. Trimming cost V 2 bases and J 0 bases, with 10 bases left between them. Germline-derived CDR1 and CDR2 are SNHLY and FYNNEI.

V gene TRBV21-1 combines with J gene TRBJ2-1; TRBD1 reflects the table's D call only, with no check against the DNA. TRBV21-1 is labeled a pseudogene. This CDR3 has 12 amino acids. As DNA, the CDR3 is TGTGCCAGCAGTCACGACACCCCTGAGCAGTTCTTC. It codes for CASSHDTPEQFF.

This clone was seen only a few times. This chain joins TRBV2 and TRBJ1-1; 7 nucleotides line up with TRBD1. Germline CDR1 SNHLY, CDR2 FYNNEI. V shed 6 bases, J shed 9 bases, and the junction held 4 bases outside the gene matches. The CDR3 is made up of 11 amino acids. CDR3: CASSGDSKAFF. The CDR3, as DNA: TGTGCCAGCAGCGGGGACAGCAAAGCTTTCTTT. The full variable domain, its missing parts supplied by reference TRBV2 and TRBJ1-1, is EPEVTQTPSHQVTQMGQEVILRCVPISNHLYFYWYRQILGQKVEFLVSFYNNEISEKSEIFDDQFSVERPDGSNFTLKIRSTKLEDSAMYFCASSGDSKAFFGQGTRLTVV.

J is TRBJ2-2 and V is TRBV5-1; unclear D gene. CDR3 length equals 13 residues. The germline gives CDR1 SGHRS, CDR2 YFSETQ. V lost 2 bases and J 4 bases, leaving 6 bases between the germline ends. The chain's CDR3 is CASSLLPTGELFF. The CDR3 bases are TGCGCCAGCAGCTTACTACCCACCGGGGAGCTGTTTTTT. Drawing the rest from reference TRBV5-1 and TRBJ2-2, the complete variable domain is KAGVTQTPRYLIKTRGQQVTLSCSPISGHRSVSWYQQTPGQGLQFLFEYFSETQRNKGNFPGRFSGRQFSNSRSEMNVSTLELGDSALYLCASSLLPTGELFFGEGSRLTVL.

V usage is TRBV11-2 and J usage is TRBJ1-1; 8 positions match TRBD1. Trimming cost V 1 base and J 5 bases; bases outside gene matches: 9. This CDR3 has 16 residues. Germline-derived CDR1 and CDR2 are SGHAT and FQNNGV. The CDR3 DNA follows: TGTGCCAGCAGCTTAGTGGCCCGGACAGGGAATACTGAAGCTTTCTTT. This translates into CASSLVARTGNTEAFF.

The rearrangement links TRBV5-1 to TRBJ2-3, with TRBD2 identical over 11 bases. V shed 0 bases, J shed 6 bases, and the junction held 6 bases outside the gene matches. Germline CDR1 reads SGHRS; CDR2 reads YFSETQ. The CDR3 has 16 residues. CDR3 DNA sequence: TGCGCCAGCAGCTTGGGACTAGCGGGGCTCTCGGATACGCAGTATTTT. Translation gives CASSLGLAGLSDTQYF.

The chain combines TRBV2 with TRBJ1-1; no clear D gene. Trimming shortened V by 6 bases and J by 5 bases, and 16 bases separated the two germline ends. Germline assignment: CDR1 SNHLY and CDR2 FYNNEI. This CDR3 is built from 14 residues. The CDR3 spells CASRARGGETEAFF. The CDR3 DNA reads TGTGCCAGCAGAGCGCGGGGAGGCGAGACTGAAGCTTTCTTT.

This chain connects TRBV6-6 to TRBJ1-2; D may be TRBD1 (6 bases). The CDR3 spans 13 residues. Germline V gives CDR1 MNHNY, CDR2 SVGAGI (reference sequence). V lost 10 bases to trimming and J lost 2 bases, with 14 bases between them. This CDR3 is CATIKGGNYGYTF. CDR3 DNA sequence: TGTGCCACCATTAAAGGGGGAAACTATGGCTACACCTTC.

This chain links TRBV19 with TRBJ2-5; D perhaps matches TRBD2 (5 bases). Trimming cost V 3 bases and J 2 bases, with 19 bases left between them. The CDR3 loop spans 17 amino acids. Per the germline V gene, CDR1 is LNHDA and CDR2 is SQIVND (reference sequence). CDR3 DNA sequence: TGTGCCAGTAGTATCGCGACGTACGGGGTCCAGCAAGAGACCCAGTACTTC. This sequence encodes CASSIATYGVQQETQYF.

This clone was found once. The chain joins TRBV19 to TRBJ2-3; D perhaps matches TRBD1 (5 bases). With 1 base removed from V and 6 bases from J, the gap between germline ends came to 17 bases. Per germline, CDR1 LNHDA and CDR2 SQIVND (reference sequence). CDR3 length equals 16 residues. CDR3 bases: TGTGCCAGTAGTATAGCGGCAGGGCGGCCCTACGATACGCAGTATTTT. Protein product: CASSIAAGRPYDTQYF.

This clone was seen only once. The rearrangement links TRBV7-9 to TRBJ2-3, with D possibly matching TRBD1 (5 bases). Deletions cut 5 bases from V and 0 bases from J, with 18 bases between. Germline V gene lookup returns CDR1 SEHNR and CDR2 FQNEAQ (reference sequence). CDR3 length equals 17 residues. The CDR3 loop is CASSPGARLDSTDTQYF. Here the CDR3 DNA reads TGTGCCAGCAGCCCTGGGGCCCGACTGGATAGCACAGATACGCAGTATTTT.

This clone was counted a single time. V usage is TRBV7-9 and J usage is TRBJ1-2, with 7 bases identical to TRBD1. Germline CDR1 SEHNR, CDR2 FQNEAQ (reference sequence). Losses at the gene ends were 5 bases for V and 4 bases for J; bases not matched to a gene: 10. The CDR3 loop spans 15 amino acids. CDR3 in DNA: TGTGCCAGCAGCCCGCGACAGGGTCCAACCTATGGCTACACCTTC. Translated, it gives CASSPRQGPTYGYTF.

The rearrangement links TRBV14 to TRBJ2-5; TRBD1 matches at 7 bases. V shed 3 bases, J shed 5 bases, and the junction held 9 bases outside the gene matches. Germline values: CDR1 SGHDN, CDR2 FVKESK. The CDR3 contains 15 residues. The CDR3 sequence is CASSHDPQGMETQYF. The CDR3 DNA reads TGTGCCAGCAGCCACGACCCACAGGGGATGGAGACCCAGTACTTC.

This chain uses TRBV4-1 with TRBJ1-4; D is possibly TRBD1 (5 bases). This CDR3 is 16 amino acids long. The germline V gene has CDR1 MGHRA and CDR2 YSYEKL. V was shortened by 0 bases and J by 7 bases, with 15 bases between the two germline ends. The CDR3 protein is CASSQDGGGAAEKLFF. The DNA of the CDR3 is TGCGCCAGCAGCCAAGATGGGGGAGGGGCGGCTGAAAAACTGTTTTTT.